This passage covers 24 T cell receptor beta chains from one sample sequenced in a study of tumor-infiltrating lymphocytes in primary liver carcinoma. Extraction of RNA together with DNA used 20-30 mg of unsorted bulk tissue. The input was about 490 ng total RNA; TCR beta cDNA was made from it with a constant-region primer. Slightly modified ARM-PCR with three nested multiplex PCR rounds yielded TCR beta libraries. For around 11 cycles apiece, the opening two PCR rounds ran with TRBV1-TRBV30 forward primers and a C-beta reverse primer. Each CDR3 protein is one row after TCRdb ran MiXCR on the multiplex PCR reads. In the table there are 20,000 to 25,000 distinct CDR3 sequences, approximately 79% of which are singletons. Sequencing was done on a sample of liver tumor tissue from sampling region 1. The subset denotes: tumor region T1, superior pole. Source of these receptors: a man between 40 and 49 years old with primary liver carcinoma and hepatitis B virus infection.

This clonotype was recorded at least ten times. The chain couples TRBV20-1 to TRBJ2-5; no clear D. Germline CDR1 and CDR2: DFQATT and SNEGSKA (reference sequence). The CDR3 length is 11 residues. CDR3 sequence reads: CRSEHQETQYF. CDR3 sequence (DNA): TGCAGGTCGGAGCACCAAGAGACCCAGTACTTC.

The chain joins TRBV11-2 to TRBJ2-5; D is unclear. Germline V gene data show CDR1 as SGHAT and CDR2 as FQNNGV. Trimming shortened V by 1 base and J by 3 bases, and 21 bases separated the two germline ends. The CDR3 covers 18 residues. CDR3 bases: TGTGCCAGCAGCTTAGCGAGCTTAGCCCTCGGAAAAAAAGAGACCCAGTACTTC. Translated, it gives CASSLASLALGKKETQYF. The full variable domain, rest sourced from reference TRBV11-2 and TRBJ2-5, is EAGVAQSPRYKIIEKRQSVAFWCNPISGHATLYWYQQILGQGPKLLIQFQNNGVVDDSQLPKDRFSAERLKGVDSTLKIQPAKLEDSAVYLCASSLASLALGKKETQYFGPGTRLLVL.

As to this clonotype: The missing conserved phenylalanine or tryptophan at the end of this CDR3 makes a read error likely. This rearrangement joins TRBV11-2 to TRBJ2-5, with 7 bases aligning to TRBD1. The length of the CDR3 is 16 residues. Unmatched junction bases numbered 18, after V lost 11 bases and J lost 3 bases. The germline V gene has CDR1 SGHAT and CDR2 FQNNGV. DNA for the CDR3: TGTGCCTGCCGCCAAACTCCTGGCAGGGGGAAAGAGACCCAGTACTTA. It codes for CACRQTPGRGKETQYL.

V and J are TRBV11-2 and TRBJ2-1; no clear D gene. Looked up from germline, CDR1 is SGHAT and CDR2 is FQNNGV. The CDR3 contains 11 residues. Trimming stripped 7 bases from V and 7 bases from J, with 8 bases between. In DNA form, the CDR3 reads TGTGCCAGCAACTTCATGAATGAGCAGTTCTTC. As protein: CASNFMNEQFF.

The CDR3 nucleotides are TGTGCCAGCAGCTTATGGGGGCTAGATACCCAGTACTTC. Translation: CASSLWGLDTQYF. V usage is TRBV5-6 and J usage is TRBJ2-5, with D possibly TRBD1 on 6 matching bases. Germline CDR1 reads SGHDT; CDR2 reads YYEEEE. Trimming stripped 2 bases from V and 8 bases from J, with 13 bases between. The CDR3 totals 13 residues.

This clonotype appeared a few times. Relative to the germline gene, one junction end is altered; a read error may explain this. This rearrangement joins TRBV11-2 to TRBJ2-7; 9 bases are a match to TRBD1. The CDR3 runs 15 residues. Germline assignment: CDR1 SGHAT and CDR2 FQNNGV. The DNA of the CDR3 is TGTGCTAGCAGCTTACGATGGACAGGGGAAAACGAGGAGTACTTC. It yields the protein CASSLRWTGENEEYF. The complete variable domain, with remaining parts taken from reference TRBV11-2 and TRBJ2-7, reads EAGVAQSPRYKIIEKRQSVAFWCNPISGHATLYWYQQILGQGPKLLIQFQNNGVVDDSQLPKDRFSAERLKGVDSTLKIQPAKLEDSAVYLCASSLRWTGENEEYFGPGTRLTVT.

This clonotype was seen many times. The chain combines TRBV24-1 with TRBJ2-1; weak D call: TRBD1 (6 bases). Germline V CDR1 and CDR2: KGHDR, SFDVKD. The CDR3 sequence is 16 residues long. V was clipped by 3 bases and J by 9 bases, with 20 bases between them. The CDR3 DNA reads TGTGCCACCAGTGATAAAACAGGGCGCCTCCTTGGTGAGCAGTTCTTC. Translating it yields CATSDKTGRLLGEQFF.

This clonotype occurred many times. A much larger clonotype is one base distant, so this may be a read error. CDR3 sequence: CAWSGGNFGSTIYF. As DNA, the CDR3 is TGTGCCTGGTCAGGGGGCAATTTTGGAAGCACCATATATTTT. The V and J genes are TRBV30 and TRBJ1-3; 8 bases line up with TRBD1. This CDR3 spans 14 amino acids. The germline V gene has CDR1 GTSNPN and CDR2 SVGIG (reference sequence).

About this clonotype itself: This may be a read error: a much more frequent sequence differs by one nucleotide. V gene TRBV21-1 combines with J gene TRBJ1-2; the table's TRBD1 call for D was not verified on the DNA. TRBV21-1 is a documented pseudogene. The CDR3 sequence is 15 residues long. CDR3 sequence: CVSSNYPGGVCGYTF. CDR3 bases: TGTGTCAGCAGCAATTACCCTGGGGGGGTATGTGGCTACACCTTC.

This clonotype is labeled as medium-sized (0.01 to 0.1%). V usage is TRBV6-1 and J usage is TRBJ2-1; D uncertain. This CDR3 is built from 12 residues. V lost 2 bases, J lost 11 bases, and 10 bases lay in between. The germline V gene encodes CDR1 MNHNS and CDR2 SASEGT. This CDR3 is CASSEREIKQFF. Written as DNA, the CDR3 is TGTGCCAGCAGTGAACGCGAGATAAAGCAGTTCTTC.

Concerning this clonotype: An end of the junction does not agree with germline; a read error may underlie this. This rearrangement joins TRBV5-1 to TRBJ2-1, with TRBD2 matching over 9 bases. CDR3 size: 18 residues. Germline-derived CDR1 and CDR2 are SGHRS and YFSETQ. The CDR3 DNA reads TGCGCCAGCAGTTTGGACGGTAGCGGGAGTACGTCCCACAATGAGCAGTTCTTC. Translated, it gives CASSLDGSGSTSHNEQFF.

As for this clonotype: A read error may explain this, as a much larger clone is one base away. This sequence joins TRBV28 and TRBJ2-5; D call uncertain. Germline CDR1 MDHEN, CDR2 SYDVKM. This CDR3 is built from 17 residues. V shed 2 bases and J shed 5 bases, with 21 bases lying between them. CDR3 nucleotides: TGTGCCAGCAGTTTACTTGTCGGTAGCAGGATGGTTGAGACCCAGTACTTC. Amino acids: CASSLLVGSRMVETQYF.

A note on this clonotype: At one end the junction does not follow the germline gene, possibly because of a read error. This chain joins TRBV5-1 and TRBJ2-7; D tentatively fits TRBD1 or TRBD2 (5 bases each). Germline CDR1 reads SGHRS; CDR2 reads YFSETQ. The CDR3 loop spans 14 amino acids. CDR3 DNA: TGCTCCAGCAGCGTGGGACGAGGGCACTACGAGCAGTATTTC. Residues: CSSSVGRGHYEQYF.

The V call is TRBV5-6, the J call TRBJ2-2; D not resolved. Germline V gene sequence: CDR1 SGHDT, CDR2 YYEEEE. The CDR3 runs 15 residues. Trimming took off 10 bases at V and 4 bases at J, with 20 bases between the two ends. CDR3 region: CACGLAPRVTGELFF. The CDR3 DNA reads TGTGCCTGCGGCCTGGCACCCAGAGTCACCGGGGAGCTGTTTTTT.

As concerns this clonotype: At one end, the junction sequence differs from germline, possibly due to a read error. V and J are TRBV12-3 or TRBV12-4 and TRBJ1-5; D possibly corresponds to TRBD1 (5 bases). CDR3 size: 15 residues. CDR3 nucleotides: TGTGCCGGCAGTTTGGGGCAAGGAAGCAACCAGCCCCAGCACTTT. Its protein product is CAGSLGQGSNQPQHF.

As to this clonotype: One end of the junction varies from germline; a read error may be responsible. V usage is TRBV11-2 and J usage is TRBJ2-3; D gene unclear. There are 12 residues in the CDR3. The V gene's germline CDR1 is SGHAT and CDR2 FQNNGV. The DNA for the CDR3 is TGTGCCAATAGCAAATCCACAGATACGCGGTATTTT. Its translation: CANSKSTDTRYF.

The V gene is TRBV4-1, the J gene TRBJ2-1; the D is unclear. The CDR3 is 15 residues long. Deletions cut 10 bases from V and 5 bases from J, with 21 bases between. Germline V gene sequence: CDR1 MGHRA, CDR2 YSYEKL. The CDR3 DNA follows: TGCGCCATCAGTCCGCTCAGTAACAACAACAATGAGCAGTTCTTC. It codes for CAISPLSNNNNEQFF.

On this clonotype: One end of the junction does not line up with germline, which may come from a read error. The chain has TRBV29-1 and TRBJ1-2, with D maybe TRBD1 (6 bases). The CDR3 contains 13 residues. Germline-derived CDR1 and CDR2 are SQVTM and ANQGSEA. The CDR3 loop reads CRVAVRGGYGYTF. DNA for the CDR3: TGCAGGGTTGCCGTCAGGGGCGGCTATGGCTACACCTTC.

This clonotype appeared many times. The V call is TRBV28, the J call TRBJ2-7, with a tentative D call TRBD1 (5 bases). The V gene's germline CDR1 is MDHEN and CDR2 SYDVKM. V shed 8 bases and J shed 2 bases, with 16 bases lying between them. CDR3 length: 14 amino acids. As DNA, the CDR3 is TGTGCCAGCCTCGGCTCGCAGGGAACCTACGAGCAGTACTTC. Encoded protein: CASLGSQGTYEQYF.

To note about this clonotype: A junction end diverges from the germline sequence, so it may reflect a read error. The rearrangement joins TRBV20-1 to TRBJ2-1; 9 bases match TRBD2. Germline values: CDR1 DFQATT, CDR2 SNEGSKA (reference sequence). The CDR3 has 16 amino acids. The DNA of the CDR3 is TGCAGTGCTAGAGATTATAGCGGGAGCTCCTATAATGAGCAATTCTTC. As protein: CSARDYSGSSYNEQFF.

On this clonotype: A junction boundary mismatches the germline segment, possibly from a read error. The chain combines TRBV4-1 with TRBJ2-3; D is ambiguous. The CDR3 sequence is 18 residues long. From germline, CDR1 is MGHRA and CDR2 YSYEKL. CDR3 residues: CASSQVFLIAGALDTQYF. DNA of the CDR3: TGCGCCAGCAGCCAAGTGTTTTTGATAGCAGGAGCCCTAGATACGCAGTACTTT.

This clonotype was observed many times. The chain employs TRBV6-1 and TRBJ1-1, with D perhaps matching TRBD1 (5 bases). Germline lookup yields CDR1 MNHNS and CDR2 SASEGT. The CDR3 contains 14 residues. V lost 1 base and J lost 7, with 13 bases in between. The CDR3: CASSEGGRPFEAFF. The CDR3 DNA sequence: TGTGCCAGCAGTGAAGGGGGGAGACCCTTTGAAGCTTTCTTT.

Of note for this clonotype: The junction differs from germline at one of its ends, possibly a read error. DNA for the CDR3: TGTGCTGGCAGGCCCCGGGAGGGAAACACTGAAGCCTTCTTT. It is translated as CAGRPREGNTEAFF. The chain uses TRBV14 and TRBJ1-1; D not resolved. The CDR3 covers 14 residues. Germline CDR1 and CDR2: SGHDN and FVKESK.

Concerning this clonotype itself: An end of the junction does not agree with germline; a read error may underlie this. The chain combines TRBV11-2 with TRBJ2-2; D call uncertain. This CDR3 comprises 14 residues. The germline gives CDR1 SGHAT, CDR2 FQNNGV. This chain's CDR3 is CVSSLEVNTGELFF. CDR3 DNA sequence: TGTGTCAGCAGCTTAGAAGTTAACACCGGGGAGCTGTTTTTT.